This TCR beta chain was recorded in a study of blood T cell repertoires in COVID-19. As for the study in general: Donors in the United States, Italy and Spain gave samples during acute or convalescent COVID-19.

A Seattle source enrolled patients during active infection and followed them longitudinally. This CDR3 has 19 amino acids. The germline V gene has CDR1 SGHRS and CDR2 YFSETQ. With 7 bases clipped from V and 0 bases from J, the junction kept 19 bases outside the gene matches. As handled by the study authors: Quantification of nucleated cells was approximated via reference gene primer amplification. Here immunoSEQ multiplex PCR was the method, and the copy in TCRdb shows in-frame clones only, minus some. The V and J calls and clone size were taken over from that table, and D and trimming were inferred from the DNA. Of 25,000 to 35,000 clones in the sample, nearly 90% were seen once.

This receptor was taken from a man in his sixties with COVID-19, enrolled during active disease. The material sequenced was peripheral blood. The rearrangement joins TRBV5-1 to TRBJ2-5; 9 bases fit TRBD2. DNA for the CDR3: TGCGCCAGCGGCGGGAGGGGAGCGGAAACCTGGGGGAACCAAGAGACCCAGTACTTC. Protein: CASGGRGAETWGNQETQYF. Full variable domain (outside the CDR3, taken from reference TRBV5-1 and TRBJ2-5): KAGVTQTPRYLIKTRGQQVTLSCSPISGHRSVSWYQQTPGQGLQFLFEYFSETQRNKGNFPGRFSGRQFSNSRSEMNVSTLELGDSALYLCASGGRGAETWGNQETQYFGPGTRLLVL.